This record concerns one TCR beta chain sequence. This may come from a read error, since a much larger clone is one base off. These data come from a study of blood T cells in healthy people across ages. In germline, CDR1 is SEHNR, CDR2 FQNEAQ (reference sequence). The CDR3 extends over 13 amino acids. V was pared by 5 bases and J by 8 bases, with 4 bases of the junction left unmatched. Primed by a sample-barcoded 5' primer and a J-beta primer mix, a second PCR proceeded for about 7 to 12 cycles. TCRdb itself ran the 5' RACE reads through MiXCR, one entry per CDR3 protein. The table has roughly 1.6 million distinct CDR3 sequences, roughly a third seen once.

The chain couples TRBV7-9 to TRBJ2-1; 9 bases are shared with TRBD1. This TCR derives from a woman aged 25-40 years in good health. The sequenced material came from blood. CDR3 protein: CASSRTGDDEQFF. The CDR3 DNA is TGTGCCAGCAGCAGGACAGGGGACGATGAGCAGTTCTTC.